This T cell receptor (beta chain) was observed in a study of blood T cell repertoires in COVID-19. Sequencing used immunoSEQ multiplex PCR; TCRdb keeps in-frame clones, though not all of them. In the table there are roughly 100,000 clones, around 87% of which are singletons. The sequence derives from a human donor in a cohort sampled during active COVID-19. The sample taken for sequencing was peripheral blood.

CDR3 in DNA: TGTGCCAGCAGTGCGACAGGGGGCGCCCCAAGGGAGACCCAGTACTTC. Its protein is CASSATGGAPRETQYF. The chain combines TRBV25-1 with TRBJ2-5; 10 bases line up with TRBD1. V lost 4 bases, J lost 5 bases, and 10 bases stayed unmatched. The CDR3 extends over 16 amino acids. Germline CDR1 MGHDK, CDR2 SYGVNS.